This TCR beta chain was captured by sequencing in a study of shared T cell receptors in the human thymus. Germline V gene data show CDR1 as SGHRS and CDR2 as YFSETQ. The CDR3 loop spans 18 amino acids. Trimming left V 0 bases short and J 7 bases short, with 25 bases between. The assay was immunoSEQ multiplex PCR, and TCRdb's table has in-frame clones only and misses some. The repertoire has about 660,000 clones, more than 75% of them found once; the top ten carry about 0.0094%. The sample was also reused in another study, on human thymus T cells.

Sample: thymocytes. This rearrangement joins TRBV5-1 to TRBJ1-2; no clear D gene. This clonotype originated in a boy in the first two years of life with a congenital heart defect. The DNA of the CDR3 is TGCGCCAGCAGCTTGGAACTATCTAAGGCCGGGTTGGGAGGTGGCTACACCTTC. It yields the protein CASSLELSKAGLGGGYTF.